The rows below give T cell receptor beta chains drawn from one sample of a study of blood T cell repertoires in COVID-19. Here immunoSEQ multiplex PCR was the method, and the copy in TCRdb shows in-frame clones only, minus some. Among 130,000 or so clones listed, about four fifths were seen once. The sample taken for sequencing was peripheral blood. The receptors derive from a woman of 80 years or more with acute or convalescent COVID-19. Each CDR3 is given with its conserved first and last residue. Each record gives: J gene, V gene, clone size, D gene, CDR3 protein, CDR3 DNA. The D gene is left open where the match is weak. Some rows mark clone size as missing; the rest say once, few, many or name a class of expanded clone.

j_call: TRBJ2-7
v_call: TRBV5-5
clone_size: NA
d_call: NA
cdr3_aa: CASSPGTFGEQYF
cdr3_nt: TGTGCCAGCAGCCCAGGGACATTCGGCGAGCAGTACTTC

j_call: TRBJ1-2
v_call: TRBV5-4
clone_size: NA
d_call: NA
cdr3_aa: CASSSEQANYGYTF
cdr3_nt: TGTGCCAGCAGCTCTGAACAGGCTAACTATGGCTACACCTTC

j_call: TRBJ1-4
v_call: TRBV24-1
clone_size: NA
d_call: NA
cdr3_aa: CATSDPGGVLFF
cdr3_nt: TGTGCCACCAGTGATCCGGGAGGAGTCCTGTTTTTT

j_call: TRBJ1-2
v_call: TRBV6-4
clone_size: NA
d_call: NA
cdr3_aa: CASSPGPLTYYGGYTF
cdr3_nt: TGTGCCAGCAGTCCTGGGCCGCTGACATATTATGGTGGCTACACCTTC

j_call: TRBJ1-1
v_call: TRBV19
clone_size: few
d_call: NA
cdr3_aa: CASNPGRTGGAEAFF
cdr3_nt: TGTGCCAGTAACCCCGGACGGACGGGAGGCGCTGAAGCTTTCTTT

j_call: TRBJ1-1
v_call: TRBV18
clone_size: NA
d_call: NA
cdr3_aa: CASSQRLQADEAFF
cdr3_nt: TGTGCCAGCTCACAAAGGCTACAGGCGGATGAAGCTTTCTTT

j_call: TRBJ2-5
v_call: TRBV12-5
clone_size: NA
d_call: TRBD1
cdr3_aa: CASGPGQLETQYF
cdr3_nt: TGTGCTAGTGGTCCGGGACAGTTAGAGACCCAGTACTTC

j_call: TRBJ2-3
v_call: TRBV3-1/TRBV3-2
clone_size: NA
d_call: NA
cdr3_aa: CASSPGLTDTQYF
cdr3_nt: TGTGCCAGCAGCCCCGGGTTAACAGATACGCAGTATTTT

j_call: TRBJ1-6
v_call: TRBV2
clone_size: NA
d_call: NA
cdr3_aa: CARGEDGDYNSPLHF
cdr3_nt: TGTGCCAGGGGAGAGGATGGGGACTATAATTCACCCCTCCACTTT

j_call: TRBJ1-5
v_call: TRBV19
clone_size: NA
d_call: NA
cdr3_aa: CATQISGGGQPQHF
cdr3_nt: TGTGCCACCCAAATTTCGGGCGGGGGTCAGCCCCAGCATTTT

j_call: TRBJ2-7
v_call: TRBV18
clone_size: once
d_call: TRBD1
cdr3_aa: CASSRDSYEQYF
cdr3_nt: TGTGCCAGCTCCCGGGACAGTTACGAGCAGTACTTC

j_call: TRBJ1-1
v_call: TRBV10-3
clone_size: NA
d_call: TRBD1
cdr3_aa: CAISGRGQGSVNTEAFF
cdr3_nt: TGTGCCATCAGTGGGAGGGGGCAGGGCAGCGTGAACACTGAAGCTTTCTTT

j_call: TRBJ1-2
v_call: TRBV10-3
clone_size: few
d_call: TRBD1
cdr3_aa: CAAGEVDRGPGLTYGYTF
cdr3_nt: TGTGCCGCCGGGGAGGTCGACAGGGGCCCCGGCCTTACCTATGGCTACACCTTC

j_call: TRBJ2-2
v_call: TRBV19
clone_size: NA
d_call: TRBD1
cdr3_aa: CASSTGGAGTGELFF
cdr3_nt: TGTGCCAGTAGTACAGGGGGCGCCGGCACCGGGGAGCTGTTTTTT

j_call: TRBJ1-2
v_call: TRBV7-9
clone_size: NA
d_call: NA
cdr3_aa: CASSLSLSTGNYGYTF
cdr3_nt: TGTGCCAGCAGCTTATCTTTGAGTACAGGGAACTATGGCTACACCTTC